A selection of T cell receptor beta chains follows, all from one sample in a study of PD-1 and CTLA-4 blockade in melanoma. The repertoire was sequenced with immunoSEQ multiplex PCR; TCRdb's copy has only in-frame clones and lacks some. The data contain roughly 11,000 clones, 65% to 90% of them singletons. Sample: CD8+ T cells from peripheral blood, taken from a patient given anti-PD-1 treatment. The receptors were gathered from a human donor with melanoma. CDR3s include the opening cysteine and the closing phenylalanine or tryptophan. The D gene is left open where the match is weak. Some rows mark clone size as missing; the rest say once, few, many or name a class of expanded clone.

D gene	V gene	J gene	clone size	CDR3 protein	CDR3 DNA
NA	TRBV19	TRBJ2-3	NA	CASSIRGKPSTDTQYF	TGTGCCAGTAGTATAAGGGGGAAGCCCAGCACAGATACGCAGTATTTT
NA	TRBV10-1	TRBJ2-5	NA	CASSESTTPGETQYF	TGCGCCAGCAGTGAGTCGACTACGCCGGGAGAGACCCAGTACTTC
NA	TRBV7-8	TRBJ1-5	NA	CASSFAGDYSNQPQHF	TGTGCCAGCAGCTTTGCAGGGGATTATAGCAATCAGCCCCAGCATTTT
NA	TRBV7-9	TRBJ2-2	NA	CASSLDSAAGELFF	TGTGCCAGCAGCTTAGACTCCGCCGCCGGGGAGCTGTTTTTT
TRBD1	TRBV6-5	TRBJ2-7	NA	CAVTPGQGSHEQYF	TGTGCCGTAACTCCGGGACAGGGGTCCCACGAGCAGTACTTC
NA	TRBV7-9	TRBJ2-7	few	CASSFGSSYEQYF	TGTGCCAGCAGCTTCGGGTCCTCCTACGAGCAGTACTTC
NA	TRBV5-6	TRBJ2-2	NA	CASSLTLNTGELFF	TGTGCCAGCAGCTTGACCCTGAACACCGGGGAGCTGTTTTTT
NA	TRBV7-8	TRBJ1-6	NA	CASSSLGSVYNSPLHF	TGTGCCAGCAGCTCTCTCGGAAGCGTCTATAATTCACCCCTCCACTTT
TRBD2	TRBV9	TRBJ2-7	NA	CASSLGGGPTYEQYF	TGTGCCAGCAGCCTCGGGGGAGGGCCCACCTACGAGCAGTACTTC
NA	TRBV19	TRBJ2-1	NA	CASSMGEALYNEQFF	TGTGCCAGTAGTATGGGAGAGGCGCTTTACAATGAGCAGTTCTTC
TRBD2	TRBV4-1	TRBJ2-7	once	CASSQGITSGRLYEQYF	TGCGCCAGCAGCCAAGGTATAACTAGCGGGAGGCTCTACGAGCAGTACTTC
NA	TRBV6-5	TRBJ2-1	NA	CASTKDTAYNEQFF	TGTGCCAGCACAAAGGACACCGCCTACAATGAGCAGTTCTTC
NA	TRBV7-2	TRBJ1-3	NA	CASSPTVDRTSGNTIYF	TGTGCCAGCAGCCCCACGGTCGACAGGACCTCTGGAAACACCATATATTTT
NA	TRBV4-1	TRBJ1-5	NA	CASSHSRGLFQPQHF	TGCGCCAGCAGCCACAGCCGTGGGCTGTTTCAGCCCCAGCATTTT
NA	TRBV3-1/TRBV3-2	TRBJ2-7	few	CASSPTEGIYYEQYF	TGTGCCAGCAGCCCGACTGAGGGCATCTACTACGAGCAGTACTTC
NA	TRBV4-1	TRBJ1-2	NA	CASNPLETANYGYTF	TGCGCCAGCAACCCCCTTGAGACGGCTAACTATGGCTACACCTTC
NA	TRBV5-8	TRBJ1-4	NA	CASSLGGGLFF	TGTGCCAGCAGCTTGGGCGGGGGACTGTTTTTT
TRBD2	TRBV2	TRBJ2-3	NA	CASSGSSGSADTQYF	TGTGCCAGCAGTGGATCTAGCGGGAGCGCAGATACGCAGTATTTT
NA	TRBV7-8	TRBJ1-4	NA	CASSLVDNGVNEKLFF	TGTGCCAGCAGCTTAGTGGACAACGGGGTGAATGAAAAACTGTTTTTT
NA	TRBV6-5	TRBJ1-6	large	CASTAGNNSPLHF	TGTGCCAGCACCGCAGGGAATAATTCACCCCTCCACTTT
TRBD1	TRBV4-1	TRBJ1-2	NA	CASSQEDRASDGYTF	TGCGCCAGCAGCCAAGAAGACAGGGCTAGTGATGGCTACACCTTC
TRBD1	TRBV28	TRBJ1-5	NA	CASGTGISNQPQHF	TGTGCCAGCGGGACAGGGATCAGCAATCAGCCCCAGCATTTT
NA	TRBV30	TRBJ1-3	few	CAWGTGNTIYF	TGTGCCTGGGGCACAGGAAACACCATATATTTT
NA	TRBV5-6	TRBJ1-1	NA	CASSLAGNTEAFF	TGTGCCAGCAGCTTAGCAGGGAACACTGAAGCTTTCTTT
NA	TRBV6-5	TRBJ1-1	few	CASIPLGTRGLSAFF	TGTGCCAGCATCCCCCTTGGAACCAGGGGATTATCAGCTTTCTTT
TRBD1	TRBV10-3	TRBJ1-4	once	CAISPQGRDEKLFF	TGTGCCATCAGTCCACAGGGGCGGGATGAAAAACTGTTTTTT
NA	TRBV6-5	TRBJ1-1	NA	CASSTRPRRTEAFF	TGTGCCAGCAGTACCCGTCCCAGGAGGACTGAAGCTTTCTTT
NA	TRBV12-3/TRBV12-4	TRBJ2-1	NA	CAISGPHSEQFF	TGTGCCATTTCCGGGCCCCACAGTGAGCAGTTCTTC
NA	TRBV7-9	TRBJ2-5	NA	CASSFFSAETQYF	TGTGCCAGCAGCTTTTTCTCCGCAGAGACCCAGTACTTC
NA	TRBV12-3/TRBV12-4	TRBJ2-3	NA	CASGDQRDTQYF	TGTGCCAGCGGAGACCAGCGTGATACGCAGTATTTT
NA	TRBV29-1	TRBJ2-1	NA	CSVEDRDGYNEQFF	TGCAGCGTCGAGGACCGGGACGGATACAATGAGCAGTTCTTC
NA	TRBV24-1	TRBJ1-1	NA	CATSGSLNTEAFF	TGTGCCACCAGTGGGTCGCTGAACACTGAAGCTTTCTTT
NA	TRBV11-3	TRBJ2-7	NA	CASSLSMGASRYEQYF	TGTGCCAGCAGCTTATCCATGGGGGCCTCTCGGTACGAGCAGTACTTC
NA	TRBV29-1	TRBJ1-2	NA	CSALGEGGGYTF	TGCAGCGCCCTGGGAGAGGGAGGAGGCTACACCTTC
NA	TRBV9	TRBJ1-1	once	CASSVGTNTEAFF	TGTGCCAGCAGCGTAGGTACGAACACTGAAGCTTTCTTT
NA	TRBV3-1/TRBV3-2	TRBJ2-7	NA	CASSQTPYEQYF	TGTGCCAGCAGCCAGACTCCTTACGAGCAGTACTTC
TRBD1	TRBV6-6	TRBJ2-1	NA	CAIGQGAYNEQFF	TGTGCCATAGGACAGGGGGCTTACAATGAGCAGTTCTTC
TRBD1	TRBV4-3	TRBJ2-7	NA	CASSQQGDMSYEQYF	TGCGCCAGCAGCCAACAGGGGGATATGTCCTACGAGCAGTACTTC
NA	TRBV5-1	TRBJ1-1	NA	CASSSSAPYRGTEAFF	TGCGCCAGCAGCAGTAGCGCACCGTATCGGGGCACTGAAGCTTTCTTT
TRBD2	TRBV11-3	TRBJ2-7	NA	CASSAGTSGYYEQYF	TGTGCCAGCAGCGCCGGGACTAGCGGATACTACGAGCAGTACTTC
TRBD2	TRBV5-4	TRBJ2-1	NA	CASSLLAGGLPGNEQFF	TGTGCCAGCAGCTTGCTAGCGGGAGGCCTGCCGGGCAATGAGCAGTTCTTC
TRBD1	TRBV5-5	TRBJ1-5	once	CASSWTGGSQPQHF	TGTGCCAGCAGCTGGACAGGGGGAAGTCAGCCCCAGCATTTT
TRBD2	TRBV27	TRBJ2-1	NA	CASTKLAGAFNEQFF	TGTGCCAGCACAAAACTAGCGGGAGCTTTCAATGAGCAGTTCTTC
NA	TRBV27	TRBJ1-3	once	CASSPAESSGNTIYF	TGTGCCAGCAGTCCAGCCGAGAGCTCTGGAAACACCATATATTTT
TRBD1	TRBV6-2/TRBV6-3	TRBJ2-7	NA	CASSDPDRGPYEQYF	TGTGCCAGCAGTGACCCGGACAGGGGGCCCTACGAGCAGTACTTC
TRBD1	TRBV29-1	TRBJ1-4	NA	CSVVSGQGFEKLFF	TGCAGCGTTGTATCGGGACAGGGATTCGAAAAACTGTTTTTT
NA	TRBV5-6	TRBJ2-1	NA	CASSSVGLSTSSYNEQFF	TGTGCCAGCAGCTCGGTGGGACTCTCCACTAGCTCCTACAATGAGCAGTTCTTC
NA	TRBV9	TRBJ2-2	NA	CASSVVGNTGELFF	TGTGCCAGCAGCGTAGTAGGGAACACCGGGGAGCTGTTTTTT
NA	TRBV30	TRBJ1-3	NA	CAWSVGFEGPSGNTIYF	TGTGCCTGGAGTGTAGGGTTTGAGGGCCCCTCTGGAAACACCATATATTTT